This TCR beta chain appears in the sequencing data of a study of T cells in Graves' hyperthyroidism and ophthalmopathy. The V gene lost 0 bases and the J gene lost 7 bases, with 13 bases spanning the gap. The germline gives CDR1 SGHAT, CDR2 FQNNGV. The CDR3 has 14 residues. This clonotype was seen many times. RNA transcripts provided the source from which TCR beta CDR3 regions were amplified. The TCR CDR3 first-round RT-PCR relied on the HTBI primer set. TCRdb reanalysed the multiplex PCR reads using MiXCR and keeps one entry per CDR3 protein. The sample lists a few hundred thousand distinct CDR3 sequences, 20% to 30% occurring once.

This receptor was identified in a man aged 50 or older with Graves' hyperthyroidism. Sequenced material: blood. V is TRBV11-2 and J is TRBJ2-7, with a tentative D call TRBD1 (5 bases). The CDR3 DNA is TGTGCCAGCAGCTTAGATGGTAGGGGATGGGAGCAGTACTTC. Protein: CASSLDGRGWEQYF. The full variable domain, with the rest looked up from reference TRBV11-2 and TRBJ2-7, is EAGVAQSPRYKIIEKRQSVAFWCNPISGHATLYWYQQILGQGPKLLIQFQNNGVVDDSQLPKDRFSAERLKGVDSTLKIQPAKLEDSAVYLCASSLDGRGWEQYFGPGTRLTVT.